These 24 T cell receptor beta chains share one sample of origin, sequenced in a study of T cell responses to AZD1222 COVID-19 vaccine. TCRdb's table, derived via immunoSEQ multiplex PCR, lists solely in-frame clones and lacks some. This sample yields some 140,000 clones, of which around 90% are seen a single time; 1.5% to 2% belongs to the top ten. The sample here was peripheral blood, taken on day 0 of AZD1222 vaccination. The source is an adult in good health.

This clone is a singleton in its sample. The CDR3 nucleotides read TGCAGTGCTAGTGGCGGGAGACCGTCCTACAATGAGCAGTTCTTC. This translates into CSASGGRPSYNEQFF. The chain joins TRBV20-1 to TRBJ2-1, with 7 bases matching TRBD2. Trimming cost V 3 bases and J 1 base; bases outside gene matches: 6. The CDR3 is 15 residues long. Germline CDR1 DFQATT, CDR2 SNEGSKA (reference sequence).

The chain is built from TRBV13 and TRBJ1-5, with 9 bases lining up with TRBD1. Trimming at V came to 5 bases and at J to 4 bases, leaving 6 bases not matched to a gene. The CDR3 extends over 15 amino acids. The germline gives CDR1 PRHDT, CDR2 FYEKMQ (reference sequence). Here the CDR3 reads CASSATGTGNQPQHF. Here the CDR3 DNA reads TGTGCCAGCAGCGCCACTGGGACAGGGAATCAGCCCCAGCATTTT.

This chain uses TRBV6-5 with TRBJ1-1, with D perhaps matching TRBD1 (6 bases). The CDR3 spans 14 residues. The ends were cut back, 6 bases at V and 0 bases at J, with 11 bases in the middle. Germline-derived CDR1 and CDR2 are MNHEY and SVGAGI. As DNA, the CDR3 is TGTGCCAGCAGGAACAGGGCCATGAACACTGAAGCTTTCTTT. It is translated as CASRNRAMNTEAFF.

This chain uses TRBV9 with TRBJ2-3; D is perhaps TRBD2 (5 bases). Germline V lookup: CDR1 SGDLS, CDR2 YYNGEE. The V and J ends lost 2 bases and 4 bases respectively, with 8 bases between them. CDR3 length: 13 amino acids. The chain's CDR3 is CASSVLDSDTQYF. CDR3 coding DNA: TGTGCCAGCAGCGTGTTGGACTCAGATACGCAGTATTTT.

The chain couples TRBV5-4 to TRBJ2-7, with D tentatively TRBD2 (5 bases). The length of the CDR3 is 16 residues. V shed 5 bases and J shed 2 bases, with 20 bases lying between them. Germline lookup yields CDR1 SGHNT and CDR2 YYREEE (reference sequence). The CDR3 reads CASSSGSRPSTYEQYF. Written as DNA, the CDR3 is TGTGCCAGCAGTTCGGGGTCCAGACCCTCGACCTACGAGCAGTACTTC.

The chain recombines TRBV9 with TRBJ2-7, with D hard to call. Germline V gene sequence: CDR1 SGDLS, CDR2 YYNGEE. Trimming pared 3 bases from V and 0 bases from J, leaving 16 bases between. CDR3 size: 16 residues. The CDR3 DNA is TGTGCCAGCAGCGAGCAGCCGTTACTAAGCTCCTACGAGCAGTACTTC. This sequence encodes CASSEQPLLSSYEQYF.

This clone has more than one count but fewer than ten. The CDR3 DNA reads TGTGCCAGCATAACAGGGGGAAGCCCCGGGCTGGGTGAAAAACTGTTTTTT. Its translation: CASITGGSPGLGEKLFF. The rearrangement links TRBV28 to TRBJ1-4, with 8 bases that match TRBD1. CDR1 is MDHEN, CDR2 SYDVKM, per germline. CDR3 length equals 17 residues. The V gene end was trimmed by 7 bases and the J gene end by 7 bases; junction bases not matched to a gene: 17.

V and J are TRBV2 and TRBJ2-2; maybe TRBD2 (7 bases). CDR1 SNHLY and CDR2 FYNNEI come from the germline V gene. V lost 5 bases and J 4 bases, leaving 20 bases between the germline ends. This CDR3 spans 17 amino acids. The CDR3 sequence is CASSRKRGAFRTGELFF. CDR3 bases: TGTGCCAGCAGTCGGAAACGGGGGGCTTTTCGCACCGGGGAGCTGTTTTTT.

This chain uses TRBV5-4 with TRBJ1-6; no clear D gene. V shed 0 bases and J shed 9 bases, with 10 bases lying between them. The CDR3 length is 14 residues. CDR1 and CDR2 from the germline V gene are SGHNT and YYREEE (reference sequence). CDR3 sequence reads: CASSLESGVSPLHF. DNA of the CDR3: TGTGCCAGCAGCTTGGAGTCAGGCGTTTCACCCCTCCACTTT.

V gene TRBV4-1 combines with J gene TRBJ1-3; the match to TRBD1 covers 7 bases. From germline, CDR1 is MGHRA and CDR2 YSYEKL. CDR3 length: 18 amino acids. With V trimmed by 7 bases and J by 0 bases, 15 bases remained unmatched. The CDR3 reads CASKSWGDSNFSGNTIYF. The CDR3 DNA is TGCGCCAGCAAGTCCTGGGGGGACAGCAATTTCTCTGGAAACACCATATATTTT.

The rearrangement links TRBV7-7 to TRBJ2-5; no clear D. Germline V gives CDR1 SSHAT, CDR2 FNYEAQ (reference sequence). V gave up 1 base and J gave up 2 bases, with 11 bases separating them. This CDR3 region has 15 residues. CDR3 in amino acids: CASSLGLGGQETQYF. As DNA, the CDR3 is TGTGCCAGCAGCTTAGGGCTGGGTGGTCAAGAGACCCAGTACTTC.

This chain uses TRBV3-1 (or the pseudogene TRBV3-2) with TRBJ1-3; weak D call: TRBD1 (5 bases). The V gene's germline CDR1 is LGHDT and CDR2 YNNKEL (reference sequence). Trimming left V 0 bases short and J 4 bases short, with 13 bases between. The CDR3 extends over 16 amino acids. CDR3 amino acids: CASSQDRVGVGNTIYF. In DNA form, the CDR3 reads TGTGCCAGCAGCCAAGATCGGGTAGGGGTCGGAAACACCATATATTTT.

V and J are TRBV12-3 or TRBV12-4 and TRBJ1-3; D gene uncertain. Between the trimmed V and J ends, which lost 6 bases and 3 bases, there was a span of 9 bases. The CDR3 length is 13 residues. DNA of the CDR3: TGTGCCAGCAGGGTGCAAGTTGGAAACACCATATATTTT. Amino acid sequence: CASRVQVGNTIYF.

This clone showed up just once. The chain couples TRBV28 to TRBJ1-5, with no clear D. Germline V gene sequence: CDR1 MDHEN, CDR2 SYDVKM. This CDR3 comprises 14 residues. V lost 7 bases and J 0 bases, leaving 10 bases between the germline ends. CDR3 loop: CASTGYNSNQPQHF. The CDR3 DNA reads as TGTGCCAGCACAGGTTACAATAGCAATCAGCCCCAGCATTTT.

This rearrangement joins TRBV6-5 to TRBJ1-2; D not resolved. Germline V gene sequence: CDR1 MNHEY, CDR2 SVGAGI. The CDR3 loop spans 16 amino acids. V was clipped by 0 bases and J by 2 bases, with 13 bases between them. The CDR3 region is CASSYSSGRANYGYTF. The CDR3 DNA follows: TGTGCCAGCAGTTACTCGAGTGGTAGGGCGAACTATGGCTACACCTTC.

This clone is a singleton in its sample. The V call is TRBV30, the J call TRBJ2-1, with D unresolved. The ends were cut back, 3 bases at V and 3 bases at J, with 12 bases in the middle. CDR3 length: 14 residues. Germline V gives CDR1 GTSNPN, CDR2 SVGIG (reference sequence). CDR3: CAWSRGGVYNEQFF. Written as DNA, the CDR3 is TGTGCCTGGAGCCGAGGTGGAGTCTACAATGAGCAGTTCTTC.

The chain is built from TRBV20-1 and TRBJ2-7; D not certain. CDR3 length: 10 residues. Per germline, CDR1 DFQATT and CDR2 SNEGSKA (reference sequence). V shed 4 bases and J shed 9 bases, with 10 bases lying between them. The CDR3 protein is CSATTIGQYF. The CDR3 DNA sequence: TGCAGTGCTACTACCATTGGGCAGTACTTC.

The chain carries TRBV10-1 and TRBJ1-1; no definite D call. The CDR3 loop spans 14 amino acids. The ends were cut back, 3 bases at V and 1 base at J, with 9 bases in the middle. CDR1 WNHNN and CDR2 SYGVQD come from the germline V gene (reference sequence). CDR3 sequence: CASSDNSENTEAFF. In nucleotides, the CDR3 is TGCGCCAGCAGTGACAACAGCGAGAACACTGAAGCTTTCTTT.

This clone was seen more than once but under ten times. The V call is TRBV12-3 or TRBV12-4, the J call TRBJ2-7; D is perhaps TRBD1 (6 bases). V lost 4 bases, J lost 5 bases, and 9 bases lay in between. The CDR3 spans 12 residues. In nucleotides, the CDR3 is TGTGCCAGCAGTTCGGACAGTAACGAGCAGTACTTC. Protein: CASSSDSNEQYF.

This rearrangement joins TRBV5-1 to TRBJ1-1; D is undetermined. V lost 4 bases, J lost 10 bases, and 17 bases lay in between. Germline CDR1 reads SGHRS; CDR2 reads YFSETQ. The CDR3 consists of 13 residues. CDR3 DNA sequence: TGCGCCAGCAGCCGTCGGGCGGGGTATGGAGCTTTCTTT. Translating it yields CASSRRAGYGAFF.

The chain is built from TRBV6-5 and TRBJ1-2, with D hard to call. The CDR3 consists of 14 residues. The V end was cut by 8 bases, the J end by 1 base, with 14 bases between. Germline V gene lookup returns CDR1 MNHEY and CDR2 SVGAGI. The CDR3 nucleotides read TGTGCCAGCGTCCTTCCCATAGGTAACTATGGCTACACCTTC. This sequence encodes CASVLPIGNYGYTF.

The chain employs TRBV5-6 and TRBJ1-3; D gene unclear. This CDR3 is built from 17 residues. The germline CDR1 and CDR2 sequences are SGHDT and YYEEEE. Trimming left V 1 base short and J 4 bases short, with 18 bases between. CDR3 protein: CASSLLDRGLAGNTIYF. CDR3 sequence (DNA): TGTGCCAGCAGCTTGTTAGACCGGGGATTAGCAGGAAACACCATATATTTT.

The genes are TRBV2 and TRBJ2-3, with D possibly TRBD2 on 6 matching bases. Germline values: CDR1 SNHLY, CDR2 FYNNEI. V was clipped by 6 bases and J by 2 bases, with 21 bases between them. The CDR3 is made up of 17 amino acids. The CDR3 sequence is CASRTTSRPAATDTQYF. The CDR3 bases are TGTGCCAGCAGAACGACTAGTCGGCCGGCGGCCACAGATACGCAGTATTTT.

A single count supports this clone. The V gene is TRBV24-1, the J gene TRBJ2-1; D is undetermined. The CDR3 extends over 12 amino acids. Trimming removed 1 base at V and 5 bases at J, with 2 bases between. The germline V gene encodes CDR1 KGHDR and CDR2 SFDVKD. CDR3 nucleotides: TGTGCCACCAGTGATTTTAACAATGAGCAGTTCTTC. This encodes CATSDFNNEQFF.